This record covers a single T cell receptor (beta chain). The sample originates from a study of CD8 T cells in Susac syndrome. From germline, CDR1 is SGHVS and CDR2 FQNEAQ. Trimming removed 5 bases from V and 2 bases from J, with 15 bases in between. The CDR3 is made up of 15 amino acids. TCR beta from blood CD8+ and CD4+ T cells was sequenced. The multiple sclerosis controls consisted of treatment-naive patients with relapsing-remitting disease, either stable or active. Negative isolation was used for CD8+ and CD4+ T cells, and FACS enrichment was applied to TEMRA cells. Random hexamers were used to reverse transcribe the RNA input (0.5 to 1 ug). The TCR beta CDR3 was amplified by immunoSEQ multiplex PCR across 54 Vbeta, 13 Jbeta. From the immunoSEQ multiplex PCR reads, TCRdb called clonotypes with MiXCR, one entry per CDR3 protein. This sample has hundreds of thousands of distinct CDR3 sequences, with 80% to 95% found just once.

This TCR came from a human donor with multiple sclerosis. The rearrangement links TRBV7-8 to TRBJ2-5; the D gene could be TRBD1 or TRBD2 (5 bases each). Sequenced input: CD8+ T cells from PBMCs. CDR3 DNA: TGTGCCAGCAGCCCTAGTCCAGGGAGACAAGAGACCCAGTACTTC. Amino acid sequence: CASSPSPGRQETQYF.